The 2 T cell receptor beta chains below come from one sample, sequenced in a study of cytomegalovirus exposure and HLA in healthy donors. Both 60 Vbeta primers and 13 Jbeta primers went into the PCR. Here immunoSEQ multiplex PCR was the method, and the copy in TCRdb shows in-frame clones only, minus some. The data contain 150,000 to 200,000 clones, about four fifths of them seen just once; the ten biggest clones take up roughly 0.99%. The sample consisted of PBMCs. The receptors originated from a woman aged 40 to 50 in good health and CMV-seronegative.

This clone was observed a handful of times. The chain uses TRBV6-6 and TRBJ1-2, with D possibly matching TRBD1 (5 bases). This CDR3 has 13 residues. The germline gives CDR1 MNHNY, CDR2 SVGAGI (reference sequence). V shed 7 bases and J shed 5 bases, with 14 bases lying between them. CDR3 coding DNA: TGTGCCAGCACCGACTCGGCAGGGTATGGCTACACCTTC. Protein product: CASTDSAGYGYTF.

The CDR3 sequence is CASSQDQAGRETQYF. The CDR3 DNA sequence: TGCGCCAGCAGCCAAGATCAGGCGGGTCGAGAGACCCAGTACTTC. The V call is TRBV4-1, the J call TRBJ2-5, with a weak D call TRBD2 (5 bases). This CDR3 has 15 residues. V dropped 0 bases and J dropped 4 bases, with 12 bases sitting between them. Germline V gene sequence: CDR1 MGHRA, CDR2 YSYEKL.